Listed below are T cell receptor beta chains from one sample, sequenced in a study of blood T cell repertoires in COVID-19. Sequencing was performed with immunoSEQ multiplex PCR; in TCRdb, only in-frame clones are kept and a portion is missing. Here the sample spans 120,000 or so clones, 75% to 90% being singletons. Source material: peripheral blood. The receptors originated from an older man with active or convalescent COVID-19. Each CDR3 is given with its conserved first and last residue. D genes are given only for firm matches. A row's size may be missing; if present it is once, few, many or a size class.

15 | TRBJ2-7 | - | TRBD1 | TRBV7-9 | CASSRTGVNSYEQYF | TGTGCCAGCAGCCGAACAGGGGTGAACTCCTACGAGCAGTACTTC
14 | TRBJ2-3 | - | TRBD1 | TRBV10-2 | CASTDRGHTDTQYF | TGCGCCAGCACTGACAGGGGACACACAGATACGCAGTATTTT
14 | TRBJ1-3 | few | - | TRBV6-6 | CAGSERGQGNTIYF | TGTGCCGGATCCGAGCGGGGGCAGGGAAACACCATATATTTT
17 | TRBJ2-1 | - | TRBD2 | TRBV9 | CASSRGLAGAPYNEQFF | TGTGCCAGCAGCAGGGGACTAGCGGGAGCCCCCTACAATGAGCAGTTCTTC
18 | TRBJ1-1 | - | TRBD1 | TRBV19 | CASSKNRGPGSMNTEAFF | TGTGCCAGTAGTAAAAACAGGGGCCCGGGATCCATGAACACTGAAGCTTTCTTT
14 | TRBJ1-1 | once | - | TRBV9 | CASSVQQLNTEAFF | TGTGCCAGCAGCGTACAACAGCTGAACACTGAAGCTTTCTTT
13 | TRBJ1-1 | - | - | TRBV28 | CASRRDSGTEAFF | TGTGCCAGCAGAAGAGATAGTGGCACTGAAGCTTTCTTT
13 | TRBJ1-1 | - | - | TRBV18 | CASSRLRNTEAFF | TGTGCCAGCTCACGTCTGAGGAACACTGAAGCTTTCTTT
13 | TRBJ1-5 | few | - | TRBV24-1 | CATRGASNQPQHF | TGTGCCACCAGGGGGGCTTCTAATCAGCCCCAGCATTTT
13 | TRBJ2-5 | - | TRBD1 | TRBV30 | CAWSRDRQETQYF | TGTGCCTGGTCCCGGGACAGGCAAGAGACCCAGTACTTC